This T cell receptor beta chain appears in the sequencing data of a study of blood T cell repertoires in COVID-19. Using immunoSEQ multiplex PCR, the repertoire was profiled, and TCRdb retains in-frame clones only, with some absent. Of some 220,000 clones listed, approximately 80% are singletons. Individuals aged about 18 to 100 years were recruited from 24 US areas. V lost 4 bases, J lost 13 bases, and 25 bases lay in between. CDR3 length equals 15 residues. The rearrangement links TRBV23-1 to TRBJ1-2; TRBD1 is a possible D gene (5 bases). TRBV23-1 is classed as an ORF, of uncertain function. The sequenced sample consisted of PBMCs or T cells enriched from blood (not recorded which). This sequence was found in a middle-aged woman with acute COVID-19. The CDR3 coding sequence is TGCGCCAGCAGTCGCTCGACTCGGGGGATTCCTCCGGGCACCTTC. Residues: CASSRSTRGIPPGTF.